These 19 T cell receptor beta chains came from one sample sequenced in a study of response to subunit inactivated influenza vaccine. TCRdb recomputed calls from the RT-PCR reads with MiXCR, one row per CDR3 protein. The data show more than 250,000 distinct CDR3 sequences, around a fifth seen once. Sample: PBMCs from blood, taken less than 22 months after vaccination. All receptors derive from a man aged 45 to 75 who received an inactivated influenza vaccine.

This clonotype has just a few counts. This chain joins TRBV15 and TRBJ1-1; D may be TRBD1 (5 bases). CDR1 and CDR2 (germline): LNHNV, YYDKDF (reference sequence). V was pared by 5 bases and J by 6 bases, with 10 bases between. The CDR3 sequence is 12 residues long. CDR3 region: CATSQQGAEAFF. Here the CDR3 DNA reads TGTGCCACCAGCCAGCAAGGGGCTGAAGCTTTCTTT.

The chain is built from TRBV6-5 and TRBJ1-2; D uncertain. The CDR3 has 13 amino acids. V was shortened by 0 bases and J by 5 bases, with 7 bases between the two germline ends. The germline V gene has CDR1 MNHEY and CDR2 SVGAGI. The CDR3 sequence is CASSYSRVYGYTF. CDR3 nucleotides: TGTGCCAGCAGTTACTCGAGGGTTTATGGCTACACCTTC.

CDR3 amino acids: CSARDPGPQGTEAFF. As DNA, the CDR3 is TGCAGTGCTAGAGATCCAGGACCGCAGGGTACTGAAGCTTTCTTT. V usage is TRBV20-1 and J usage is TRBJ1-1; D perhaps matches TRBD1 (5 bases). The CDR3 is 15 residues long. V was clipped by 0 bases and J by 5 bases, with 16 bases between them. Looked up from germline, CDR1 is DFQATT and CDR2 is SNEGSKA (reference sequence).

This clonotype was picked up one time. The chain's CDR3 is CSTRQGLDEQYF. The DNA for the CDR3 is TGCAGCACCCGACAGGGGCTGGACGAGCAGTACTTC. The rearrangement uses TRBV29-1 and TRBJ2-7, with 8 bases matching TRBD1. With V trimmed by 8 bases and J by 5 bases, 8 bases remained unmatched. CDR3 size: 12 residues. The germline CDR1 and CDR2 sequences are SQVTM and ANQGSEA.

Here the CDR3 reads CSASGGLDTEAFF. The CDR3 nucleotides are TGCAGTGCTTCAGGAGGGTTGGACACTGAAGCTTTCTTT. The V call is TRBV20-1, the J call TRBJ1-1, with D uncertain. Germline lookup yields CDR1 DFQATT and CDR2 SNEGSKA (reference sequence). V lost 5 bases, J lost 3 bases, and 13 bases lay in between. The CDR3 has 13 residues.

This rearrangement joins TRBV6-1 to TRBJ2-2, with 8 bases lining up with TRBD1. The J segment lost 5 bases and the V segment lost 7 bases, leaving 3 bases of the junction unmatched. The CDR3 runs 13 residues. CDR1 MNHNS and CDR2 SASEGT come from the germline V gene. The CDR3 nucleotides read TGTGCCAGCAACCGACAGGGGACCGGGGAGCTGTTTTTT. Amino acid sequence: CASNRQGTGELFF.

The CDR3 DNA reads as TGTGCCAGTAGTACGGCACTAGCGGGGGGTGAGCAGTTCTTC. Protein sequence: CASSTALAGGEQFF. The chain has TRBV19 and TRBJ2-1; 12 bases fit TRBD2. The J segment lost 9 bases and the V segment lost 4 bases, leaving 4 bases of the junction unmatched. In germline, CDR1 is LNHDA, CDR2 SQIVND (reference sequence). There are 14 residues in the CDR3.

This clonotype turned up a few times. This rearrangement joins TRBV5-1 to TRBJ2-3, with 8 positions matching TRBD2. The CDR3 loop spans 15 amino acids. V was clipped by 5 bases and J by 2 bases; unmatched bases: 7. CDR1 and CDR2 (germline): SGHRS, YFSETQ. Here the CDR3 reads CASRLLAVDTDTQYF. The CDR3, as DNA: TGCGCCAGCAGACTACTAGCGGTAGACACAGATACGCAGTATTTT.

The genes are TRBV27 and TRBJ1-4, with 10 positions matching TRBD1. After removal of 8 bases from V and 7 bases from J, the junction contained 10 bases not matched to a gene. CDR1 and CDR2 (germline): MNHEY, SMNVEV (reference sequence). This CDR3 is built from 15 residues. The CDR3 nucleotides are TGTGCCAGCCGTTGGACAGGGGGGAATGGTGAAAAACTGTTTTTT. Its translation is CASRWTGGNGEKLFF.

This chain joins TRBV5-1 and TRBJ2-1, with 13 nucleotides matching TRBD2. Germline V gives CDR1 SGHRS, CDR2 YFSETQ. With V trimmed by 5 bases and J by 7 bases, 9 bases remained unmatched. CDR3 length: 16 amino acids. The CDR3, as DNA: TGCGCCAGCAGTTCCGAACTAGCGGGAGGGCCGAATGAGCAGTTCTTC. Amino acids: CASSSELAGGPNEQFF.

The rearrangement joins TRBV28 to TRBJ1-4; 7 bases fit TRBD1. Germline CDR1 and CDR2: MDHEN and SYDVKM. V was clipped by 6 bases and J by 8 bases; unmatched bases: 18. The CDR3 contains 17 residues. CDR3: CASSPARSTGLGEKLFF. The CDR3, as DNA: TGTGCCAGCAGCCCAGCCCGATCGACAGGGCTTGGGGAAAAACTGTTTTTT.

This clonotype was seen repeatedly, ten times or more. This chain uses TRBV7-9 with TRBJ1-3, with unresolved D. Germline V CDR1 and CDR2: SEHNR, FQNEAQ (reference sequence). This CDR3 has 10 residues. The V and J ends lost 8 bases and 3 bases respectively, with 2 bases between them. CDR3 sequence (DNA): TGTGCCAGCGGTGGAAACACCATATATTTT. This translates into CASGGNTIYF.

The chain links TRBV9 to TRBJ2-3, with D possibly matching TRBD1 (7 bases). This CDR3 comprises 16 residues. Trimming stripped 0 bases from V and 3 bases from J, with 14 bases between. The germline V gene has CDR1 SGDLS and CDR2 YYNGEE. This CDR3 is CASSVVVTGTTDTQYF. The CDR3 DNA reads TGTGCCAGCAGCGTAGTGGTGACAGGGACTACAGATACGCAGTATTTT.

The rearrangement joins TRBV20-1 to TRBJ2-5; 9 bases match TRBD2. The CDR3 length is 16 residues. CDR1 and CDR2 (germline): DFQATT, SNEGSKA (reference sequence). The V gene end was trimmed by 3 bases and the J gene end by 4 bases; junction bases not matched to a gene: 12. DNA of the CDR3: TGCAGTGCTAGTTGGTGGGGCGGGGGGGCCGCAGAGACCCAGTACTTC. Protein product: CSASWWGGGAAETQYF.

This clonotype was seen at least ten times. The chain carries TRBV4-2 and TRBJ1-2; tentative D call: TRBD1 (6 bases). CDR1 LGHNA and CDR2 YNFKEQ come from the germline V gene. The CDR3 contains 14 residues. Trimming pared 2 bases from V and 7 bases from J, leaving 14 bases between. This CDR3 is CASSQPDSYVGYTF. The CDR3 DNA reads as TGTGCCAGCAGCCAACCGGACAGCTATGTTGGCTACACCTTC.

This clonotype was counted at least ten times. One end of the junction fails to match germline, which may point to a read error. The chain has TRBV5-1 and TRBJ1-6; the match to TRBD1 covers 7 bases. The germline V gene has CDR1 SGHRS and CDR2 YFSETQ. CDR3 length equals 15 residues. The CDR3 coding sequence is TGCGCCAGCAGTTTGGACAGGACCTATAATTCACCCCTCCACTTT. As protein: CASSLDRTYNSPLHF.

There are a few counts of this clonotype. The chain is built from TRBV7-2 and TRBJ1-2, with 7 bases that match TRBD1. Per germline, CDR1 SGHTA and CDR2 FQGNSA. Unmatched junction bases numbered 9, after V lost 10 bases and J lost 4 bases. There are 13 residues in the CDR3. The CDR3 loop reads CAIQGEVGYGYTF. In nucleotides, the CDR3 is TGTGCCATCCAGGGGGAGGTCGGCTATGGCTACACCTTC.

In its sample, this clonotype was seen a few times. V is TRBV11-2 and J is TRBJ2-5; D possibly corresponds to TRBD2 (6 bases). V lost 3 bases, J lost 5 bases, and 16 bases lay in between. The germline V gene has CDR1 SGHAT and CDR2 FQNNGV. The CDR3 has 15 amino acids. The CDR3 reads CASSFGAGTWETQYF. The CDR3 DNA reads as TGTGCCAGCAGCTTCGGAGCGGGCACCTGGGAGACCCAGTACTTC.

The genes are TRBV27 and TRBJ2-7, with D possibly TRBD2 on 6 matching bases. Trimming stripped 5 bases from V and 3 bases from J, with 17 bases between. Germline V gene sequence: CDR1 MNHEY, CDR2 SMNVEV (reference sequence). The CDR3 totals 15 residues. CDR3 sequence reads: CASSLTGYSGYEQYF. The CDR3 bases are TGTGCCAGCAGTCTTACGGGGTATAGCGGCTACGAGCAGTACTTC.